This T cell receptor beta chain comes out of a study of T cell responses to AZD1222 COVID-19 vaccine. As for the study in general: The study pooled second doses at about 4 or about 12 weeks. General study points: A rise in Spike-specific TCR breadth and depth followed two AZD1222 doses. Donors were chiefly white British, with a greater number of females, and clonal diversity was perhaps underestimated. Just a handful of AZD1222 recipients were seropositive at baseline.

There are 16 residues in the CDR3. CDR1 SGHTS and CDR2 YDEGEE come from the germline V gene. V was cut by 0 bases and J by 1 base, with 14 bases left in between. To note about this clone: What it binds is unknown.

TCRdb's table, derived via immunoSEQ multiplex PCR, lists solely in-frame clones and lacks some. Here the sample spans about 130,000 clones, about 94% being singletons. This TCR was sampled from an adult in good health. The source was peripheral blood, collected on day 0 of AZD1222 vaccination. The J gene is TRBJ2-7, the V gene TRBV5-8; tentatively, D is TRBD1 (6 bases). CDR3 loop: CASSLGVLRGSYEQYF. CDR3 DNA sequence: TGTGCCAGCAGCTTGGGAGTGTTGAGGGGGTCCTACGAGCAGTACTTC.